The TCR beta chain described here comes from a study of OX40 agonist ivuxolimab in advanced cancers. Study context: All patients had ivuxolimab intravenously every 2 weeks at 0.01 to 10 mg/kg.

The repertoire was sequenced with immunoSEQ multiplex PCR; TCRdb's copy has only in-frame clones and lacks some. This sample has some 90,000 clones, with approximately 90% found just once. Germline CDR1 reads SGHVS; CDR2 reads FQNEAQ. The CDR3 runs to 15 residues. The J segment lost 4 bases and the V segment lost 0 bases, leaving 1 base of the junction unmatched. Patients were ruled out by autoimmune disease history or systemic immunosuppression. The input for sequencing was CD4+ or CD8+ T cells sorted from blood, taken in a trial of the OX40 agonist ivuxolimab. The sequence was collected from an adult with an advanced solid tumor such as melanoma, head and neck, liver or kidney cancer. The gene calls are TRBV7-8 and TRBJ1-3, with 9 positions matching TRBD1. CDR3 region: CASSLAGTGGNTIYF. The CDR3 DNA follows: TGTGCCAGCAGCTTAGCCGGGACAGGGGGAAACACCATATATTTT.